This T cell receptor (beta chain) came from a study of T-cell memory formation after mild COVID-19 (dated by TCRdb to the early 2020s). In terms of the full investigation: Most TCR sequence clusters were specific to one of the two donors. In two donors, T-cell clones that expanded and contracted after mild COVID-19 were tracked by sequencing TCRalpha and TCRbeta repertoires over time. Two young, previously healthy adult volunteers, one female and one male, were included in the cohort.

Ficoll-Paque density gradient centrifugation was the method used to isolate PBMCs. The research as a whole found: Only a couple of mild cases were covered in the study, and larger cohorts including severe cases with pre-infection samples were considered necessary. The second-wave clones that peaked on day 37 were not confirmed to be SARS-CoV-2 specific. Clones contracting from day 15 to 85 had balanced CD4/CD8 phenotypes, while a second wave expanding from day 15 to 37 was biased towards CD4+. Some responding clones were detected in pre-infection memory, which suggested that pre-existing cross-reactive memory T cells had joined the SARS-CoV-2 response. Contracting CD4+ clones were found mainly in CM and EM memory subsets, while CD8+ clones were enriched in EMRA.

Sequencing took place on an Illumina NovaSeq 6000. TCRalpha and TCRbeta cDNA libraries were built by 5'RACE with constant-segment primers, adding sample barcodes and unique molecular identifiers. RNA was extracted from every sample with Trizol reagent. Libraries were amplified in two PCR steps, with a second sample barcode and Illumina TruSeq adapters added in the second step. Sequencing of the libraries was done on an Illumina NovaSeq, producing 2 x 150 bp paired-end reads. In the original analysis: Demultiplexing of reads and collapsing into UMI-guided consensus sequences were performed with migec v1.2.7. Using mixcr v2.1.11, the UMI consensuses were aligned to TRA and TRB V and J templates and assembled into clonotypes. A clonotype was counted as expanded or contracted only if both edgeR and NoisET called the change significant, with noise models trained on biological replicates. For edgeR calls, the cutoffs were a false discovery rate-adjusted p below 0.01 and a log2 fold-change threshold of 1. As an exploratory analysis of dynamics, max-normalized trajectories of the 1000 most abundant clonotypes were examined with PCA combined with hierarchical clustering. Separately sequenced CD4+ and CD8+ repertoires were used to assign a CD4 or CD8 phenotype to each responding clone. TCRdb ran its own pipeline on the public reads, namely fastp trimming at Q25 and MiXCR clone calling, and kept in-frame beta chains. Each CDR3 protein appears once, grouped with its most common genes and DNA. The authors' filters were not applied to this entry. This sample gives about 340,000 distinct CDR3 sequences in total; 15% of them show up just once. Around 22% of the sample lies in the top ten.

This clonotype was found once. This clone's antigen is unknown. Base-call qualities are not available, and no considerably larger clone is one nucleotide away. One read alone provides weak support. From the germline V gene, CDR1 is SGHTA and CDR2 is FQGNSA. Relative to germline, V is 7 bases shorter and J is 5 bases shorter, with 26 bases between their ends. Taken from cysteine to phenylalanine, the CDR3 has 17 residues. Just the 51-base CDR3 DNA is kept, in frame starting at base 1. Sequencing used PBMCs or a T cell subset sorted from them (not recorded which). The receptor chain draws on TRBV7-2 and TRBJ1-1, and the D gene may be TRBD1, 6 bases matching. The receptor was isolated from a man younger than 35 who had mild COVID-19 (a few samples of this study predate the infection). The sample titles of this study are shuffled in the database, so cell type and time point are left out; the donor was told from shared clones. Read as DNA, the sequence is TGTGCCAGCACCAAAGTCGGGGGCGCCGCACCGAAGACTGAAGCTTTCTTT. Translated, this is CASTKVGGAAPKTEAFF.